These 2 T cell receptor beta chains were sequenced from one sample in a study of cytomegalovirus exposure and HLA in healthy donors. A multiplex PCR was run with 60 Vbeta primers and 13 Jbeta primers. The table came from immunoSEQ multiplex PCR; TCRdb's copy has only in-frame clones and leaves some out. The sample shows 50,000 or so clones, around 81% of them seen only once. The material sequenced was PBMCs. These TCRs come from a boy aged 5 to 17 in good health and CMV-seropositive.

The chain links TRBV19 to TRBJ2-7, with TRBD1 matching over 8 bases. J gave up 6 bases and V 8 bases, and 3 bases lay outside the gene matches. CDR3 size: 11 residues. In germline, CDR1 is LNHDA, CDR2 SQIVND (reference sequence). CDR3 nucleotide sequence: TGTGCCAGTTCGACAGGGGTCGAGCAGTACTTC. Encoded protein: CASSTGVEQYF.

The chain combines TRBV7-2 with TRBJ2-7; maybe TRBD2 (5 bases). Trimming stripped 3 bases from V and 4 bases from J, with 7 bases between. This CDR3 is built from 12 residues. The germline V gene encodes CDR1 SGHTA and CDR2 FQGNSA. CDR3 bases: TGTGCCAGCAGCTTCACTAGTTACGAGCAGTACTTC. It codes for CASSFTSYEQYF. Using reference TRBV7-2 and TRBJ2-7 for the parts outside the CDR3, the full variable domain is GAGVSQSPSNKVTEKGKDVELRCDPISGHTALYWYRQSLGQGLEFLIYFQGNSAPDKSGLPSDRFSAERTGGSVSTLTIQRTQQEDSAVYLCASSFTSYEQYFGPGTRLTVT.